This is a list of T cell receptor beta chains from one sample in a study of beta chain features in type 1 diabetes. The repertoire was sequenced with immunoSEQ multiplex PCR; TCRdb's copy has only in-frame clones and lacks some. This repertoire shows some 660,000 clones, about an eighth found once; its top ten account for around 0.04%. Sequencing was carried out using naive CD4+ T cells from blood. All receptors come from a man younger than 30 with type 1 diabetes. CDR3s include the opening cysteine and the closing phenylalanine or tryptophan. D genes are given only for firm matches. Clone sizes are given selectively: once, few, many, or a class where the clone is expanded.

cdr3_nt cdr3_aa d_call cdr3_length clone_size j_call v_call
TGCAGCGCTGCCCTAAGGACGGCGGGGGAGGCCACTGAAGCTTTCTTT CSAALRTAGEATEAFF - 16 - TRBJ1-1 TRBV29-1
TGTGCCAGCAGCTTTAGACCGGGGAGCACTGAAGCTTTCTTT CASSFRPGSTEAFF - 14 few TRBJ1-1 TRBV7-3
TGTGCCAGCAGTGAGACATACAGGGGAGGATATGCGTTCTTC CASSETYRGGYAFF - 14 - TRBJ2-1 TRBV6-1
TGCGCCAGCAGCTTTGTAGGGAAGTCGTACAATGAGCAGTTCTTC CASSFVGKSYNEQFF - 15 - TRBJ2-1 TRBV5-1
TGTGCCAGCAGCTTGGTGGCTAGCGGGAATGAGCAGTTCTTC CASSLVASGNEQFF TRBD2 14 few TRBJ2-1 TRBV5-4
TGCAGCGGCGGGGAAGGACAGGGAGTGAGCTACACCTTC CSGGEGQGVSYTF TRBD1 13 - TRBJ1-2 TRBV29-1
TGTGCCAGCAGTTCACCGGGACGTAGGAACACTGAAGCTTTCTTT CASSSPGRRNTEAFF - 15 few TRBJ1-1 TRBV27
TGTGCCAGCAGCCCTCGGGGGTGGCAGGGGAAGGAGCAGTACTTC CASSPRGWQGKEQYF - 15 few TRBJ2-7 TRBV9
TGTGCCAGCAGCGACGGACAGGGCGGCTATGGCTACACCTTC CASSDGQGGYGYTF TRBD1 14 - TRBJ1-2 TRBV5-6
TGTGCCAGCAGCTTTGGCGGGCGGTCCCTCCACTTT CASSFGGRSLHF - 12 few TRBJ1-6 TRBV5-4
TGTGCCAGCAGCCCCGGAAGCGGCACAGATACGCAGTATTTT CASSPGSGTDTQYF - 14 few TRBJ2-3 TRBV4-2
TGCGCCAGCAGCTCCAGACCCTATGCGGGGGGCCGAGGATCCTACGAGCAGTACTTC CASSSRPYAGGRGSYEQYF TRBD2 19 few TRBJ2-7 TRBV5-1
TGTGCCAGCTCACCACCCGACAGGGGAAACGAGCAGTACTTC CASSPPDRGNEQYF TRBD1 14 few TRBJ2-7 TRBV18
TGTGCCAGCAGCTCTATAACAAGGGGCACAGATACGCAGTATTTT CASSSITRGTDTQYF - 15 few TRBJ2-3 TRBV5-4
TGTGCCAGCAGTCTGGGGGTGACCTATGGCTACACCTTC CASSLGVTYGYTF - 13 few TRBJ1-2 TRBV6-5
TGTGCCTGGAGCGGGACAGTTAGCAATCAGCCCCAGCATTTT CAWSGTVSNQPQHF TRBD1 14 - TRBJ1-5 TRBV30
TGCAGCGTTCAGGGGGGGGACGCCTCTCAGCCCCAGCATTTT CSVQGGDASQPQHF TRBD1 14 - TRBJ1-5 TRBV29-1
TGTGCCAGCAGCCAAGTAGGGCAGGGAGGCGAAAAACTGTTTTTT CASSQVGQGGEKLFF - 15 few TRBJ1-4 TRBV4-2
TGTGCCAGCAGCTCCGGCCTCAGGTTGTCGTGGGACACTGAAGCTTTCTTT CASSSGLRLSWDTEAFF - 17 - TRBJ1-1 TRBV11-1
TGTGCCAGCTCACCGGGACAGGGCAGATCCAATCAGCCCCAGCATTTT CASSPGQGRSNQPQHF TRBD1 16 - TRBJ1-5 TRBV18
TGTGCCAGCAGCACCGGGACTAGCGGGCTCACAGATACGCAGTATTTT CASSTGTSGLTDTQYF TRBD2 16 few TRBJ2-3 TRBV9
TGTGCCTGGACTTTACAGGGGGGCGGCTACACCTTC CAWTLQGGGYTF TRBD1 12 few TRBJ1-2 TRBV30
TGCGCCAGCAGCTTGGGGTCGTCGAAAGAGACCCAGTACTTC CASSLGSSKETQYF - 14 - TRBJ2-5 TRBV5-1
TGTGCCAGCAGCTTAGGAGGAGTGGGTCCTTCAGATACGCAGTATTTT CASSLGGVGPSDTQYF - 16 few TRBJ2-3 TRBV7-2
TGTGCCAGCAGCACGTACAGGGTTGCGACTGTCTATGGCTACACCTTC CASSTYRVATVYGYTF - 16 - TRBJ1-2 TRBV7-8
TGTGCCAGCAGTTCTCCGACTAGCGTGCACAATGAGCAGTTCTTC CASSSPTSVHNEQFF TRBD2 15 once TRBJ2-1 TRBV6-5
TGTGCCAGCAGCTTAGTTCTCCCGGCTGAGACCCAGTACTTC CASSLVLPAETQYF - 14 - TRBJ2-5 TRBV7-9
TGCGCCAGCAGCCTCCAAATGGGAGATGGCTACGAGCAGTACTTC CASSLQMGDGYEQYF - 15 - TRBJ2-7 TRBV4-1
TGTGCCTCTAGGGGGAGGACTAGCGGGAGAAATGAGCAGTTCTTC CASRGRTSGRNEQFF TRBD2 15 - TRBJ2-1 TRBV2
TGTGCCAGCAGCATTGACAGGGGGTACGAGCAGTACTTC CASSIDRGYEQYF TRBD1 13 - TRBJ2-7 TRBV7-8
TGTGCCAGCAGCGCCCTCGACAGGGGTCCTAATGAAAAACTGTTTTTT CASSALDRGPNEKLFF TRBD1 16 - TRBJ1-4 TRBV5-6
TGTGCCAGCAGTGAAACTTGGACTAGCGGGTCACACAATGAGCAGTTCTTC CASSETWTSGSHNEQFF TRBD2 17 few TRBJ2-1 TRBV6-1
TGTGCCAGCAGCGTAGAAGGGAGAGGAAACACCATATATTTT CASSVEGRGNTIYF - 14 few TRBJ1-3 TRBV9
TGTGCCACCAGCAGAGAGATGACAGGCCAAGAGACCCAGTACTTC CATSREMTGQETQYF - 15 few TRBJ2-5 TRBV15
TGTGCCAGCAATATACCGGGACAGGGAGTTTACGAGCAGTACTTC CASNIPGQGVYEQYF TRBD1 15 few TRBJ2-7 TRBV28
TGTGCCAGCAGTTTAAAGGGGTGGGGGCCGTACGAGCAGTACTTC CASSLKGWGPYEQYF - 15 - TRBJ2-7 TRBV27
TGCAGCGGTGTTCGCTACACCGGGGAGCTGTTTTTT CSGVRYTGELFF - 12 - TRBJ2-2 TRBV29-1
TGTGCCAGCAGACGGACTAGCGGGAGGGACATAGCCAAAAACATTCAGTACTTC CASRRTSGRDIAKNIQYF TRBD2 18 few TRBJ2-4 TRBV7-8
TGTGCCAGCAGTCGACTAGCGGAGACCCAGTACTTC CASSRLAETQYF TRBD2 12 - TRBJ2-5 TRBV2
TGCGCCAGCAGCTCGGGACAGATCTACGAGCAGTACTTC CASSSGQIYEQYF TRBD1 13 few TRBJ2-7 TRBV5-1
TGCGCCAGCAGCTTTGGAGCGACGGATACCTACGAGCAGTACTTC CASSFGATDTYEQYF - 15 - TRBJ2-7 TRBV5-1
TGTGCCAGCAGTGTTAGGGACTACCTAGAGACCCAGTACTTC CASSVRDYLETQYF TRBD2 14 - TRBJ2-5 TRBV6-1
TGTGCCAGCAGTTTCAGCTACGAGCAGTACTTC CASSFSYEQYF - 11 - TRBJ2-7 TRBV6-6
TGTGCCTGGAGTGTAAAAAGGCCCCTCCACTTT CAWSVKRPLHF - 11 - TRBJ1-6 TRBV30